The next 3 T cell receptor beta chains were all read from a single sample in a study of blood T cell repertoires in COVID-19. Measured with immunoSEQ multiplex PCR; TCRdb has only the in-frame clones, and not every one. The sample shows about 240,000 clones, 87% of them seen only once. Sequencing input: peripheral blood. The source is a man aged 55 to 70 who had recovered from COVID-19.

The chain carries TRBV9 and TRBJ1-2, with D possibly being TRBD1 (6 bases). Trimming pared 0 bases from V and 8 bases from J, leaving 17 bases between. CDR3 length: 15 residues. The V gene's germline CDR1 is SGDLS and CDR2 YYNGEE. CDR3 nucleotides: TGTGCCAGCAGCGTAGAAGTGGGGGCGGTAGGGGGCTACACCTTC. This encodes CASSVEVGAVGGYTF.

About this clone itself: Other DNA sequences in the sample encode the same CDR3. The V gene is TRBV5-1, the J gene TRBJ2-5; D uncertain. V shed 0 bases and J shed 5 bases, with 5 bases lying between them. This CDR3 region has 12 residues. Germline V gene data show CDR1 as SGHRS and CDR2 as YFSETQ. In DNA, the CDR3 is TGCGCCAGCAGCTTGGCCGGTGAGACCCAGTACTTC. As protein: CASSLAGETQYF.

The chain combines TRBV5-1 with TRBJ2-1; 8 bases agree with TRBD2. The germline V gene has CDR1 SGHRS and CDR2 YFSETQ. J lost 5 bases, V lost 2 bases, and 9 bases had no gene match. The length of the CDR3 is 16 residues. As DNA, the CDR3 is TGCGCCAGCAGCTTACTCGTCGGGGGGGCGAACAATGAGCAGTTCTTC. Translation: CASSLLVGGANNEQFF.